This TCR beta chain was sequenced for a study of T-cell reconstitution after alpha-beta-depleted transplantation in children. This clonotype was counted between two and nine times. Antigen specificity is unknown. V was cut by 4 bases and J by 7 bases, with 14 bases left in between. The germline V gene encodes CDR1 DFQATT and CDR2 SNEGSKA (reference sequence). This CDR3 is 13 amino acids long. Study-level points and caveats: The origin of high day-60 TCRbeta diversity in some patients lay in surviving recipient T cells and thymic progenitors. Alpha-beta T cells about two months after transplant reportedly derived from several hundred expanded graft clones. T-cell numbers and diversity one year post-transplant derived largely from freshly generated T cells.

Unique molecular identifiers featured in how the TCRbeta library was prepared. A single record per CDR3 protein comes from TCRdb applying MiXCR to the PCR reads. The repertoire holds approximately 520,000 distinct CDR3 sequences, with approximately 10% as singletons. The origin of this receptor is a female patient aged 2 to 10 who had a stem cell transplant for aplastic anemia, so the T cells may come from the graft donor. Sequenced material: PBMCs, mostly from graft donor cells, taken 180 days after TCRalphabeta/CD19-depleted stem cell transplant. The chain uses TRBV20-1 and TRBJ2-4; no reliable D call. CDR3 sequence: CSAMWRTHNIQYF. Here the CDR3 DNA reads TGCAGTGCTATGTGGAGAACCCATAACATTCAGTACTTC.